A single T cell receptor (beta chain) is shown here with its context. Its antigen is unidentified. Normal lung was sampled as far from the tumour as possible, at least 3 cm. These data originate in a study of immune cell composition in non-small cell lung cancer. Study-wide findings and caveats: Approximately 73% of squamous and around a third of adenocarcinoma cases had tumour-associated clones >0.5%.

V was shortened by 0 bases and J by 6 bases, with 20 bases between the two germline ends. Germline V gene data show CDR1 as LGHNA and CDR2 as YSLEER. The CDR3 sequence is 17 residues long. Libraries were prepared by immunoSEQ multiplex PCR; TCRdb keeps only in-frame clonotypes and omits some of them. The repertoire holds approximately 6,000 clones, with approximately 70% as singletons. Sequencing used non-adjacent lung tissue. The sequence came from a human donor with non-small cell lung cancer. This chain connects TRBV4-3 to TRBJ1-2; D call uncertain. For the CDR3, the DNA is TGCGCCAGCAGCCAAGATATGTCCCGGTCTCCTGCGAATGGCTACACCTTC. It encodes CASSQDMSRSPANGYTF.